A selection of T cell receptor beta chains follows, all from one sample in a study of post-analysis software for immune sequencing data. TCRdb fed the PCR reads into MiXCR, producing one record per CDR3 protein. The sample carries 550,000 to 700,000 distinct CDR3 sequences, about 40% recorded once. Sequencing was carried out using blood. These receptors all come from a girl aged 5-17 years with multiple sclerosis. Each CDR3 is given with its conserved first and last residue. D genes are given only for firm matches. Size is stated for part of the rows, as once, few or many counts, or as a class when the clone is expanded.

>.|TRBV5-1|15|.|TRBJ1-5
CASSLAGRANQPQHF
TGCGCCAGCAGCTTGGCTGGCAGGGCTAATCAGCCCCAGCATTTT
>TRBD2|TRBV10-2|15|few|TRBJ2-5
CASTERGALQETQYF
TGCGCCAGCACCGAGCGGGGGGCATTACAAGAGACCCAGTACTTC
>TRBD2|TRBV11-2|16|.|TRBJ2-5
CASSTWASGLQETQYF
TGTGCCAGCAGCACCTGGGCTAGCGGGCTCCAAGAGACCCAGTACTTC
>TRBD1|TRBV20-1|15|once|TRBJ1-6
CSARPITGVDSPLHF
TGCAGTGCTAGACCTATTACAGGGGTTGATTCACCCCTCCACTTT
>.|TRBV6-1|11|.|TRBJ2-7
CASSEQYEQYF
TGTGCCAGCAGTGAGCAGTACGAGCAGTACTTC
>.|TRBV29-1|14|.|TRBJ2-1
CSVEQLDSYNEQFF
TGCAGCGTTGAGCAACTAGACTCCTACAATGAGCAGTTCTTC
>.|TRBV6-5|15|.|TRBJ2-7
CASSYSGSARYEQYF
TGTGCCAGCAGTTACTCCGGGTCAGCCCGATACGAGCAGTACTTC
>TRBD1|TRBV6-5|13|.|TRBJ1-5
CASRPDRGQPQHF
TGTGCCAGCAGACCGGACAGGGGACAGCCCCAGCATTTT
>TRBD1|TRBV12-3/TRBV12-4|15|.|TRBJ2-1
CASRGTGSSYNEQFF
TGTGCCAGCAGAGGGACAGGTAGCTCCTACAATGAGCAGTTCTTC
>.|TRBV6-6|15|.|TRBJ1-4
CAGSYSKAGNEKLFF
TGTGCCGGCAGTTACTCGAAGGCGGGAAATGAAAAACTGTTTTTT
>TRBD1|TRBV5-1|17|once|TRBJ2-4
CASSLDSKGASGNIQYF
TGCGCCAGCAGCTTGGATTCTAAGGGGGCGTCAGGAAACATTCAGTACTTC
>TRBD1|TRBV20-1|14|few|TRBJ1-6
CSATRQGGNSPLHF
TGCAGTGCTACACGACAGGGGGGGAATTCACCCCTCCACTTT
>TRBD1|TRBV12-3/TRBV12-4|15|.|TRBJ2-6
CASSPRGQGANVLTF
TGTGCCAGCAGCCCCAGGGGGCAAGGGGCCAACGTCCTGACTTTC
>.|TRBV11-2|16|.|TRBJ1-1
CASSPERTVMNTEAFF
TGTGCCAGCAGCCCGGAGCGGACAGTGATGAACACTGAAGCTTTCTTT
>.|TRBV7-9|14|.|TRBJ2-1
CASCLGGSGAEQFF
TGTGCCAGCTGCTTAGGCGGGTCCGGTGCTGAGCAGTTCTTC
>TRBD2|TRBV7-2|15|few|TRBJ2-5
CASSLGASGRETQYF
TGTGCCAGCAGCTTAGGGGCTAGCGGAAGAGAGACCCAGTACTTC
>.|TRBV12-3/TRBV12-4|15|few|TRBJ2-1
CASSLLQGPYNEQFF
TGTGCCAGCAGTTTACTACAGGGACCCTACAATGAGCAGTTCTTC
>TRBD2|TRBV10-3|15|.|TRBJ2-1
CAISALAGGDNEQFF
TGTGCCATCAGTGCACTAGCGGGGGGGGACAATGAGCAGTTCTTC
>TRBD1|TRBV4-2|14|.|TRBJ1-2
CASSQDQGAGGYTF
TGTGCCAGCAGCCAAGATCAGGGGGCTGGCGGCTACACCTTC
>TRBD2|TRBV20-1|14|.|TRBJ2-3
CSARSGGAIDTQYF
TGCAGTGCTAGGAGCGGGGGGGCCATAGATACGCAGTATTTT